A selection of T cell receptor beta chains follows, all from one sample in a study of blood T cell repertoires in COVID-19. Some clones are missing from TCRdb's copy, which holds only in-frame ones; the method was immunoSEQ multiplex PCR. The sample holds approximately 180,000 clones, about 90% seen once. Sequencing input: PBMCs or T cells enriched from blood (not recorded which). These receptors all stem from a human donor with acute COVID-19. The donor label of this sample is uncertain. Each CDR3 is given with its conserved first and last residue. A D gene is named only where the DNA matches it firmly. Part of the rows lack a size; the others show once, few, many or a class for expanded clones.

D gene,J gene,V gene,clone size,CDR3 length,CDR3 protein,CDR3 DNA
.,TRBJ2-1,TRBV21-1,.,16,CASSTLGGEGYNEQFF,TGTGCCAGCAGCACTCTGGGCGGGGAGGGGTACAATGAGCAGTTCTTC
TRBD1,TRBJ1-1,TRBV6-6,.,14,CASSWTGTNTEAFF,TGTGCCAGCAGTTGGACAGGGACCAACACTGAAGCTTTCTTT
.,TRBJ2-5,TRBV2,.,13,CASKGGEGETQYF,TGTGCCAGCAAGGGGGGGGAGGGAGAGACCCAGTACTTC
TRBD1,TRBJ1-1,TRBV7-9,.,15,CASSLPGQGATEAFF,TGTGCCAGCAGCTTACCCGGACAGGGGGCTACTGAAGCTTTCTTT
.,TRBJ2-1,TRBV7-9,.,15,CASSLRQGMGNEQFF,TGTGCCAGCAGCTTAAGGCAGGGGATGGGCAATGAGCAGTTCTTC
TRBD1,TRBJ2-7,TRBV7-8,.,13,CASSSGTGEEQYF,TGTGCCAGCAGCTCTGGGACAGGGGAAGAGCAGTACTTC
.,TRBJ1-3,TRBV30,few,12,CAWSVLGNTIYF,TGTGCCTGGAGTGTACTTGGAAACACCATATATTTT
.,TRBJ1-4,TRBV9,.,16,CASSSSPGTPSEKLFF,TGTGCCAGCAGCTCTTCTCCCGGGACACCCTCGGAAAAACTGTTTTTT
.,TRBJ1-5,TRBV27,.,14,CASSFGGSNQPQHF,TGTGCCAGCAGTTTCGGGGGAAGCAATCAGCCCCAGCATTTT
.,TRBJ1-2,TRBV2,.,14,CASSDQGITYGYTF,TGTGCCAGCAGTGATCAGGGGATAACTTATGGCTACACCTTC
TRBD2,TRBJ2-3,TRBV19,.,15,CASSIPSGGTDTQYF,TGTGCCAGTAGTATACCGAGCGGGGGAACAGATACGCAGTATTTT
.,TRBJ1-6,TRBV7-3,.,16,CASSLSAGAPNSPLHF,TGTGCCAGCAGCTTATCAGCAGGGGCACCCAATTCACCCCTCCACTTT
.,TRBJ1-2,TRBV28,.,19,CASSFVGGDELWLKEGYTF,TGTGCCAGCAGTTTTGTTGGGGGGGATGAACTATGGCTAAAGGAGGGCTACACCTTC
.,TRBJ1-2,TRBV5-1,.,13,CASRAPPNYGYTF,TGCGCCAGCAGGGCCCCCCCTAACTATGGCTACACCTTC
.,TRBJ1-2,TRBV7-6,.,15,CASSGVAGPFYGYTF,TGTGCCAGCAGCGGGGTAGCGGGGCCTTTCTATGGCTACACCTTC
.,TRBJ1-2,TRBV10-1,few,14,CASSESTGFYGYTF,TGCGCCAGCAGTGAGTCGACAGGTTTCTATGGCTACACCTTC
.,TRBJ2-3,TRBV2,.,15,CASRNQGRYIDTQYF,TGTGCCAGCAGGAACCAGGGCCGTTATATCGATACGCAGTATTTT
.,TRBJ1-1,TRBV5-1,.,13,CASTSTENTEAFF,TGCGCCAGCACCTCGACAGAAAACACTGAAGCTTTCTTT
TRBD1,TRBJ1-2,TRBV25-1,once,16,CASSEGGGQGAFGYTF,TGTGCCAGCAGTGAAGGGGGAGGACAGGGGGCTTTCGGCTACACCTTC
.,TRBJ1-5,TRBV19,.,17,CASSISSGGGSNQPQHF,TGTGCCAGTAGTATATCATCTGGTGGAGGGAGCAATCAGCCCCAGCATTTT
.,TRBJ1-3,TRBV4-2,.,16,CASSQDWRFSGNTIYF,TGTGCCAGCAGCCAAGATTGGAGGTTCTCTGGAAACACCATATATTTT
.,TRBJ1-1,TRBV19,.,12,CASSMPGTEAFF,TGTGCCAGTAGTATGCCGGGCACTGAAGCTTTCTTT
TRBD1,TRBJ2-2,TRBV5-1,.,14,CASTSTGRTGELFF,TGCGCCAGCACCTCGACAGGGCGTACCGGGGAGCTGTTTTTT
TRBD1,TRBJ2-7,TRBV12-5,.,13,CASGYGTGGEQYF,TGTGCTAGTGGCTACGGGACAGGGGGCGAGCAGTACTTC
.,TRBJ2-3,TRBV4-2,few,17,CASSQDSSRGVTDTQYF,TGTGCCAGCAGCCAAGATTCGTCGCGGGGCGTCACAGATACGCAGTATTTT
TRBD2,TRBJ2-7,TRBV6-6,few,17,CASSPSGTSAVSYEQYF,TGTGCCAGCAGTCCTTCCGGGACTAGCGCCGTTTCCTACGAGCAGTACTTC
.,TRBJ1-2,TRBV30,.,13,CAWSHDRWQGYTF,TGTGCCTGGAGCCATGACAGGTGGCAGGGCTACACCTTC
TRBD2,TRBJ2-5,TRBV5-1,.,15,CASSQGLADQETQYF,TGCGCCAGCAGCCAGGGACTAGCGGATCAAGAGACCCAGTACTTC
.,TRBJ1-2,TRBV10-3,.,14,CAISEGVGNYGYTF,TGTGCCATCAGTGAAGGAGTGGGTAACTATGGCTACACCTTC
.,TRBJ1-4,TRBV12-3/TRBV12-4,.,12,CASSLAGRKLFF,TGTGCCAGCAGTTTAGCGGGGCGAAAACTGTTTTTT
.,TRBJ1-5,TRBV6-1,few,15,CASSELGGSNQPQHF,TGTGCCAGCAGTGAATTAGGCGGGAGCAATCAGCCCCAGCATTTT
TRBD1,TRBJ2-3,TRBV23-1,.,16,CASSQSRQGLTDTQYF,TGCGCCAGCAGTCAATCGAGACAGGGGTTGACAGATACGCAGTATTTT
TRBD2,TRBJ2-5,TRBV29-1,.,14,CSVDGLAGVETQYF,TGCAGCGTTGACGGACTAGCGGGGGTAGAGACCCAGTACTTC
.,TRBJ2-3,TRBV9,.,15,CASSVGPSTPDTQYF,TGTGCCAGCAGCGTAGGGCCTAGCACCCCAGATACGCAGTATTTT
.,TRBJ1-6,TRBV18,once,13,CASSTRDNSPLHF,TGTGCCAGCTCGACCAGGGATAATTCACCCCTCCACTTT
.,TRBJ2-7,TRBV6-1,.,15,CASSEAWRNSYEQYF,TGTGCCAGCAGTGAAGCATGGAGGAACTCCTACGAGCAGTACTTC
TRBD2,TRBJ2-3,TRBV7-8,.,16,CASSSDGLEGTDTQYF,TGTGCCAGCAGCTCCGACGGACTAGAAGGCACAGATACGCAGTATTTT
.,TRBJ1-2,TRBV19,.,15,CASSIETGTSYGYTF,TGTGCCAGTAGTATAGAAACAGGGACCTCTTATGGCTACACCTTC
TRBD1,TRBJ1-1,TRBV9,.,14,CASSVGQANTEAFF,TGTGCCAGCAGCGTGGGACAGGCCAACACTGAAGCTTTCTTT
.,TRBJ1-6,TRBV7-8,.,15,CASSLAGTLRPALHF,TGTGCCAGCAGCCTTGCCGGGACACTCCGTCCGGCCCTCCACTTT
TRBD1,TRBJ2-3,TRBV7-3,.,15,CASSSTGVGTDTQYF,TGTGCCAGCAGCTCCACAGGGGTAGGGACAGATACGCAGTATTTT
TRBD1,TRBJ1-4,TRBV30,.,15,CAWSGGQTSNEKLFF,TGTGCCTGGAGTGGGGGACAGACCTCTAATGAAAAACTGTTTTTT
.,TRBJ1-6,TRBV9,.,16,CASSFQGSGLGSPLHF,TGTGCCAGCAGCTTCCAGGGGTCAGGCCTAGGGTCACCCCTCCACTTT
.,TRBJ1-1,TRBV27,.,17,CASSPNQRQDLNTEAFF,TGTGCCAGCAGTCCGAATCAACGACAGGACCTGAACACTGAAGCTTTCTTT
.,TRBJ1-1,TRBV7-9,.,15,CASSATTGLGTEAFF,TGTGCCAGCAGCGCCACTACAGGTTTGGGCACTGAAGCTTTCTTT
.,TRBJ2-7,TRBV30,.,13,CAWSRANSYEQYF,TGTGCCTGGAGTCGAGCGAACTCCTACGAGCAGTACTTC
TRBD1,TRBJ1-4,TRBV11-2,.,15,CASSLTGGALEKLFF,TGTGCCAGCAGCTTGACAGGGGGAGCCCTTGAAAAACTGTTTTTT